The 15 T cell receptor beta chains in this list originate from one sample, sequenced in a study of blood T cell repertoires in COVID-19. TCRdb's table, derived via immunoSEQ multiplex PCR, lists solely in-frame clones and lacks some. The sample contains fewer than 500,000 clones, roughly 86% of which appear only once. Input material: peripheral blood. All receptors derive from a human donor with acute or convalescent COVID-19. The donor label of this sample is uncertain.

The chain recombines TRBV6-2 or TRBV6-3 with TRBJ2-3; 7 nucleotides line up with TRBD2. The CDR3 totals 15 residues. CDR1 and CDR2 from the germline V gene are MNHEY and SVGEGT. J was trimmed by 2 bases and V by 4 bases; bases with no gene match: 6. CDR3 in DNA: TGTGCCAGCAGTTTTGTCGGGAGGACCACAGATACGCAGTATTTT. Residues: CASSFVGRTTDTQYF.

This clone occurred a few times. V usage is TRBV4-1 and J usage is TRBJ1-1; TRBD1 might be the D (5 bases). The V end lost 3 bases, the J end lost 4 bases, and 9 bases lay between the germline ends. CDR1 and CDR2 from the germline V gene are MGHRA and YSYEKL. The length of the CDR3 is 13 residues. CDR3 region: CASSHRGSTEAFF. The DNA for the CDR3 is TGCGCCAGCAGCCATCGGGGGAGCACTGAAGCTTTCTTT.

The count of this clone is one. The chain has TRBV19 and TRBJ2-7, with D perhaps TRBD2 (6 bases). The CDR3 is 15 amino acids. The germline CDR1 and CDR2 sequences are LNHDA and SQIVND (reference sequence). Trimming took off 4 bases at V and 2 bases at J, with 15 bases between the two ends. For the CDR3, the DNA is TGTGCCAGTAGTAGGGCTCCCGGAGGGACCTACGAGCAGTACTTC. As protein: CASSRAPGGTYEQYF.

The chain recombines TRBV30 with TRBJ1-2; 8 bases are shared with TRBD1. J was trimmed by 3 bases and V by 4 bases; bases with no gene match: 13. The CDR3 has 16 amino acids. Germline V gives CDR1 GTSNPN, CDR2 SVGIG (reference sequence). CDR3 sequence (DNA): TGTGCCTGGACCCCCCGGCAGGGGGCCCGGCACTATGGCTACACCTTC. It specifies CAWTPRQGARHYGYTF.

The chain couples TRBV2 to TRBJ1-6; D possibly corresponds to TRBD1 (5 bases). Trimming stripped 3 bases from V and 7 bases from J, with 13 bases between. The CDR3 sequence is 15 residues long. CDR1 is SNHLY, CDR2 FYNNEI, per germline. The CDR3 is CASSEVGVGNSPLHF. In DNA form, the CDR3 reads TGTGCCAGCAGTGAGGTAGGGGTGGGGAATTCACCCCTCCACTTT.

V is TRBV4-2 and J is TRBJ2-2; 7 bases line up with TRBD2. Germline CDR1 and CDR2: LGHNA and YNFKEQ. The J segment lost 0 bases and the V segment lost 3 bases, leaving 10 bases of the junction unmatched. This CDR3 comprises 18 residues. CDR3 in DNA: TGTGCCAGCAGCCAGCCGGACTCAAGCGGGACGAACACCGGGGAGCTGTTTTTT. It encodes CASSQPDSSGTNTGELFF.

This rearrangement joins TRBV4-2 to TRBJ2-7, with 7 bases fitting TRBD1. This CDR3 is built from 15 residues. The V and J ends lost 3 bases and 3 bases, in that order; junction bases with no gene match: 8. Germline V gene data show CDR1 as LGHNA and CDR2 as YNFKEQ. The CDR3 loop reads CASSQRQGNDYEQYF. CDR3 DNA: TGTGCCAGCAGCCAGAGACAGGGAAATGACTACGAGCAGTACTTC.

The CDR3 reads CASSSRDSGIAGELFF. The CDR3 DNA is TGTGCCAGTAGTAGCCGGGACAGCGGAATAGCCGGGGAGCTGTTTTTT. The chain links TRBV19 to TRBJ2-2; 7 bases match TRBD1. The CDR3 covers 16 residues. The V gene end was trimmed by 4 bases and the J gene end by 6 bases; junction bases not matched to a gene: 11. Germline V gene data show CDR1 as LNHDA and CDR2 as SQIVND (reference sequence).

The rearrangement links TRBV28 to TRBJ1-2, with D perhaps TRBD1 (6 bases). The V gene's germline CDR1 is MDHEN and CDR2 SYDVKM. Trimming cost V 6 bases and J 6 bases, with 14 bases left between them. The CDR3 runs to 13 residues. The CDR3 DNA reads TGTGCCAGCAGCCCCACAGGGTATAATGGCTACACCTTC. Its protein product is CASSPTGYNGYTF.

This chain links TRBV19 with TRBJ2-3; 10 nucleotides line up with TRBD1. The CDR3 has 18 residues. The germline gives CDR1 LNHDA, CDR2 SQIVND (reference sequence). The V and J ends lost 5 bases and 3 bases, in that order; junction bases with no gene match: 14. The CDR3 is CASSLHQIGTGATDTQYF. For the CDR3, the DNA is TGTGCCAGTAGTCTCCACCAAATCGGGACAGGGGCTACAGATACGCAGTATTTT.

The chain carries TRBV6-2 or TRBV6-3 and TRBJ1-6; TRBD1 agrees at 7 bases. After removal of 6 bases from V and 7 bases from J, the junction contained 9 bases not matched to a gene. Germline lookup yields CDR1 MNHEY and CDR2 SVGEGT. The length of the CDR3 is 15 residues. The CDR3 loop is CASRPDRARNSPLHF. The CDR3 DNA follows: TGTGCCAGCAGGCCTGACAGGGCCAGAAATTCACCCCTCCACTTT.

J is TRBJ1-2 and V is TRBV2; tentative D call: TRBD1 (6 bases). V shed 3 bases and J shed 8 bases, with 16 bases lying between them. CDR3 length: 14 residues. CDR1 is SNHLY and CDR2 is FYNNEI in the germline V gene. In DNA form, the CDR3 reads TGTGCCAGCAGTGATGACAGGACCCCATCCGGCTACACCTTC. Protein sequence: CASSDDRTPSGYTF.

The chain combines TRBV15 with TRBJ2-3; D remains ambiguous. This CDR3 spans 15 amino acids. V lost 1 base, J lost 0 bases, and 8 bases lay in between. Looked up from germline, CDR1 is LNHNV and CDR2 is YYDKDF (reference sequence). The CDR3 bases are TGTGCCACCAGCAGAGCTGCGGATAGCACAGATACGCAGTATTTT. Protein: CATSRAADSTDTQYF. Full variable domain (remainder filled in from reference TRBV15 and TRBJ2-3): DAMVIQNPRYQVTQFGKPVTLSCSQTLNHNVMYWYQQKSSQAPKLLFHYYDKDFNNEADTPDNFQSRRPNTSFCFLDIRSPGLGDTAMYLCATSRAADSTDTQYFGPGTRLTVL.

This clone was seen only a few times. This chain connects TRBV13 to TRBJ2-5; 9 positions match TRBD1. Germline V gene data show CDR1 as PRHDT and CDR2 as FYEKMQ (reference sequence). This CDR3 region has 16 residues. V trimming: 5 bases; J trimming: 0 bases; junction bases outside the gene matches: 7. The CDR3 coding sequence is TGTGCCAGCAGCGTATCCGGGACAGGGAACCAAGAGACCCAGTACTTC. Translated: CASSVSGTGNQETQYF.

The chain links TRBV18 to TRBJ2-2, with TRBD1 as a possible D gene (5 bases). Trimming removed 1 base from V and 6 bases from J, with 18 bases in between. The CDR3 consists of 17 residues. Germline CDR1 KGHSH, CDR2 LQKENI. The CDR3 DNA reads TGTGCCAGCTCACCACTGTTATCAGGGTTTGTTCCCGGGGAGCTGTTTTTT. Encoded protein: CASSPLLSGFVPGELFF.